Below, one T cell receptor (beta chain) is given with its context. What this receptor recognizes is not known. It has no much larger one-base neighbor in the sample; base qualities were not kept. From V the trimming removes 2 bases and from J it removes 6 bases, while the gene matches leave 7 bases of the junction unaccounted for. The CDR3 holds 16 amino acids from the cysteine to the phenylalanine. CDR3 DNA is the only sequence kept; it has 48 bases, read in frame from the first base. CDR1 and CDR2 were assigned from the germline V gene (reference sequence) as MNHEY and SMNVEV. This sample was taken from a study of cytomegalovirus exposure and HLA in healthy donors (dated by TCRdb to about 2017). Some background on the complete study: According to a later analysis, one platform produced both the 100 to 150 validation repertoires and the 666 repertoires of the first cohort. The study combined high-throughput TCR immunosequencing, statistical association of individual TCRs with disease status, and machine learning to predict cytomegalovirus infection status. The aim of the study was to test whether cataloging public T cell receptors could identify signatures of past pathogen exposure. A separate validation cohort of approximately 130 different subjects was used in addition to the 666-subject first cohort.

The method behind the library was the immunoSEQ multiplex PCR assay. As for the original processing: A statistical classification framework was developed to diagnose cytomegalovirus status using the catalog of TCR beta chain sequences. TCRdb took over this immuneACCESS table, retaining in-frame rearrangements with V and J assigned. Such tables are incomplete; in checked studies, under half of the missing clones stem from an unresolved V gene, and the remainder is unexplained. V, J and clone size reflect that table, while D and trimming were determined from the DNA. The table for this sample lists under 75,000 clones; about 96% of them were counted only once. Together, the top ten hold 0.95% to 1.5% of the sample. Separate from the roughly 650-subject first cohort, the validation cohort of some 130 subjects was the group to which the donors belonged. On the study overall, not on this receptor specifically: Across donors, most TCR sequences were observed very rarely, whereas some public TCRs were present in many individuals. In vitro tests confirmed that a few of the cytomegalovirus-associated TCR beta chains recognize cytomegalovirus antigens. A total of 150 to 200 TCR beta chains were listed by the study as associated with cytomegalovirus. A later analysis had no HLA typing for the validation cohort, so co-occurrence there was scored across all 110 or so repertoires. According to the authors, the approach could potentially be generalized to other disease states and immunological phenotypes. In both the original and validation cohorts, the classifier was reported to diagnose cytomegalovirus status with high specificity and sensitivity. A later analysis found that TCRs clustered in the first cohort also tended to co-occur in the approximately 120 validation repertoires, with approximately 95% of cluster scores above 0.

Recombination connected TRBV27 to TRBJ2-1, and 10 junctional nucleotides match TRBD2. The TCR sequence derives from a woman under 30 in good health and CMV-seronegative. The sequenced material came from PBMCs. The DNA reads TGTGCCAGCAGTTTACGAGCTAGCGGGAGTCGCAATGAGCAGTTCTTC. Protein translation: CASSLRASGSRNEQFF.